These 3 T cell receptor beta chains share one sample of origin, sequenced in a study of shared clonotypes between healthy human individuals (dated by TCRdb to the early 2020s). Library construction relied on the immunoSEQ multiplex PCR assay. As stored in TCRdb, this immuneACCESS dataset retains in-frame rearrangements with V and J assigned. A fraction of the clones does not appear; measured against another copy, unresolved V genes explain less than half of the discrepancy, and the remainder lacks a known reason. The sample has roughly 380,000 clones on record, about 96% of them singletons. The ten largest make up approximately 0.32% of the sample. The source material was memory CD8+ T cells sorted from blood. The cell subset or site label on this specimen signifies: CD45RO+ cells pooled with CCR7-negative TemRA cells. The receptors stem from a man aged 25 to 40 in good health.

The chain carries TRBV6-1 and TRBJ2-3; 10 nucleotides line up with TRBD2. The CDR3 is made up of 17 amino acids. V lost 4 bases to trimming and J lost 2 bases; unmatched junction nucleotides: 9. CDR1 is MNHNS, CDR2 SASEGT, per germline. In DNA, the CDR3 is TGTGCCAGCAGTGCCACCGTAGCGGGAGGAGTCACAGATACGCAGTATTTT. Translated: CASSATVAGGVTDTQYF.

The J gene is TRBJ2-2, the V gene TRBV11-3; D gene ambiguous. V lost 3 bases and J lost 4, with 12 bases in between. CDR1 and CDR2 from the germline V gene are SGHNT and YENEEA. The CDR3 is 15 residues long. CDR3 protein: CASSFVQVTTGELFF. CDR3 DNA sequence: TGTGCCAGCAGCTTTGTCCAGGTCACCACCGGGGAGCTGTTTTTT.

The chain joins TRBV29-1 to TRBJ2-7; TRBD2 aligns across 8 bases. Trimming cost V 1 base and J 1 base; bases outside gene matches: 6. CDR3 size: 15 residues. Germline CDR1 and CDR2: SQVTM and ANQGSEA. CDR3 region: CSVEALASGSYEQYF. CDR3 nucleotides: TGCAGCGTTGAAGCTCTGGCTAGCGGGTCCTACGAGCAGTACTTC.